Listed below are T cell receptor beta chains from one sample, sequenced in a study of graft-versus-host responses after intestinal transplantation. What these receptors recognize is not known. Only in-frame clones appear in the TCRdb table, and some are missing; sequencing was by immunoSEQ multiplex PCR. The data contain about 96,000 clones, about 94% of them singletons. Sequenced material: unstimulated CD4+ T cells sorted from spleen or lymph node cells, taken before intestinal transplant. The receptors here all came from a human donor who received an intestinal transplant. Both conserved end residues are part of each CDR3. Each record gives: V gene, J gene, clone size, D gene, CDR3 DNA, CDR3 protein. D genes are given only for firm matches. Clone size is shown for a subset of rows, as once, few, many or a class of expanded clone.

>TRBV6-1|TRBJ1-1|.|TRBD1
TGTGCCAGCACGTCAAGGGGGCAAAACACTGAAGCTTTCTTT
CASTSRGQNTEAFF
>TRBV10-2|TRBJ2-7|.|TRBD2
TGCGCCAGCAGTGGCAAGACTAGCGGGAGTTACTACGAGCAGTACTTC
CASSGKTSGSYYEQYF
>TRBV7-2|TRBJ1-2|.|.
TGTGCCAGCAGCCAACCGCCCCGGGCGGGAGCTAACTATGGCTACACCTTC
CASSQPPRAGANYGYTF
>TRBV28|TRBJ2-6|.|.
TGTGCCAGCCGTAGTTCTGGGGCCAACGTCCTGACTTTC
CASRSSGANVLTF
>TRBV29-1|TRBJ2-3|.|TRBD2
TGCAGCGTTGGGGCCTATACTAGCGGGGCCACAGATACGCAGTATTTT
CSVGAYTSGATDTQYF
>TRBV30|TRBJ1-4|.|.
TGTGCCTGGAGCTTAACGAGAGAAAAACTGTTTTTT
CAWSLTREKLFF
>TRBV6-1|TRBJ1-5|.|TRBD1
TGTGCCAGCAGGCTGTGGGACAGAGATCAGCCCCAGCATTTT
CASRLWDRDQPQHF
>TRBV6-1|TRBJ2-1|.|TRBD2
TGTGCCAGCAGTGAAACTAGCGGGGCCTACAATGAGCAGTTCTTC
CASSETSGAYNEQFF
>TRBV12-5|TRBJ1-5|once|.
TGTGCTAGTGGTTTGGACAGAAATCAGCCCCAGCATTTT
CASGLDRNQPQHF
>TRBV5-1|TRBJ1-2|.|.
TGCGCCAGCAGCTTCACACCACAGGGTACTGGCTACACCTTC
CASSFTPQGTGYTF
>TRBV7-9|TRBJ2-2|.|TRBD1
TGTGCCAGCACCCAACCCGGACAGGGGGCTTCCGGGGAGCTGTTTTTT
CASTQPGQGASGELFF
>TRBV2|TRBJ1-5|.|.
TGTGCCAGCCGCCAGGACTTTAATCAGCCCCAGCATTTT
CASRQDFNQPQHF
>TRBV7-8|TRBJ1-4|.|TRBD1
TGTGCCAGCAGCTTAGTCTTACAGGGGGAACTGTTTTTT
CASSLVLQGELFF
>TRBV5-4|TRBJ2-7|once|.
TGTGCCAGCAGCACCGGGACTTCCTCCTACGAGCAGTACTTC
CASSTGTSSYEQYF
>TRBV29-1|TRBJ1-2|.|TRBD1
TGCAGCGGTTTAGGACAGGGGGTTGGCTACACCTTC
CSGLGQGVGYTF
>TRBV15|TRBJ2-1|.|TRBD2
TGTGCCACCAGCACTGACTATAGCGGGAGGGCCTCGAGCAATGAGCAGTTCTTC
CATSTDYSGRASSNEQFF
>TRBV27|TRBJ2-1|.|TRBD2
TGTGCCAGCAGTTCCAACCCGGGACTAGCGGGAGGGGGTCAGTTCTTC
CASSSNPGLAGGGQFF
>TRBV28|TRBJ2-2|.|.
TGTGCCAGCAGTTCTACCGGCCAGGGGCACGGGGAGCTGTTTTTT
CASSSTGQGHGELFF
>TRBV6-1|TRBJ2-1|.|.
TGTGCCAGCAGCGGGGGCTCCTACAATGAGCAGTTCTTC
CASSGGSYNEQFF
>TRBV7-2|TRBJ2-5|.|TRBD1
TGTGCCAGCAGCCGGGGACAGCTCCAAGAGACCCAGTACTTC
CASSRGQLQETQYF
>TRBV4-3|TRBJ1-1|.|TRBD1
TGCGCCAGCAGCCAAGAATGGGGACAGGCCCATGAAGCTTTCTTT
CASSQEWGQAHEAFF
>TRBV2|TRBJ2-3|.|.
TGTGCCAGCAGTGAATTCGTCAGCACAGATACGCAGTATTTT
CASSEFVSTDTQYF
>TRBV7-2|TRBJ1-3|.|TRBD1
TGTGCCAGCAGCTTACAGGGGGCGCCTGGAAACACCATATATTTT
CASSLQGAPGNTIYF
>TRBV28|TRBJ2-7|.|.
TGTGCCAGCAGTCTACGAATGTTCGAATCGGGCTGGACACCTACGATGGAGCAGTACTTC
CASSLRMFESGWTPTMEQYF
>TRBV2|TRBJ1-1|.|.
TGTGCCAGCAGCCCCGACAGAACACCCTGGAACACTGAAGCTTTCTTT
CASSPDRTPWNTEAFF
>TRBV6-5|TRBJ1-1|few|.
TGTGCCAGCAGTTACTCGCCAGGAGGCACTGAAGCTTTCTTT
CASSYSPGGTEAFF
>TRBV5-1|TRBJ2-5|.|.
TGCGCCAGCAGCTTGGTCCGCCAGATAGAGACCCAGTACTTC
CASSLVRQIETQYF
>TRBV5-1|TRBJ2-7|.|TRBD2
TGCGCCAGCAGCGGCTTAGCGGGAGTCTCCCACACGTTCACCGAGCAGTACTTC
CASSGLAGVSHTFTEQYF
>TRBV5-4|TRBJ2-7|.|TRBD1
TGTGCCAGCAGTATACAGGGGTTCTACGAGCAGTACTTC
CASSIQGFYEQYF
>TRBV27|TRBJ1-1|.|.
TGTGCCAGCAGTTTTTCCGGGAACACTGAAGCTTTCTTT
CASSFSGNTEAFF
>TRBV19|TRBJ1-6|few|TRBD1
TGTGCCAGTTGCGGGACAGGGGGCTGGAGTTCACCCCTCCACTTT
CASCGTGGWSSPLHF
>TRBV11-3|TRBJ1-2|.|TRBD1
TGTGCCAGCAGCTCACCGGGACAGAACTATGGCTACACCTTC
CASSSPGQNYGYTF
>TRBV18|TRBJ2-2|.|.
TGTGCCAGCTCACCCGGGACTTTCACCGGGGAGCTGTTTTTT
CASSPGTFTGELFF
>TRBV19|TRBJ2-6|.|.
TGTGCCAGTAGTCATGACGGGGGTTCTGGGGCCAACGTCCTGACTTTC
CASSHDGGSGANVLTF
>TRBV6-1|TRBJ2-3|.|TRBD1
TGTGCCAGCACTCTACGGGACAGGGTGACAGATACGCAGTATTTT
CASTLRDRVTDTQYF
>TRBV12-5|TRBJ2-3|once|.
TGTGCTAGTGGTTTTTTCGGGGGTTCAGATACGCAGTATTTT
CASGFFGGSDTQYF
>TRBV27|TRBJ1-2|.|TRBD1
TGTGCCAGCAGTTTAAGGGGACAGGACTACTATGGCTACACCTTC
CASSLRGQDYYGYTF
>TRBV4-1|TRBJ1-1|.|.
TGCGCCAGCAGCCAAGGGGGCAGAATGAACACTGAAGCTTTCTTT
CASSQGGRMNTEAFF
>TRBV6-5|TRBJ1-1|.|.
TGTGCCAGCAGTTACACGGCCGGACAGAGTGAAGCTTTCTTT
CASSYTAGQSEAFF
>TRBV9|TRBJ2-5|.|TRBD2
TGTGCCAGCAGCGTAGCTTGGGGGGGTAGGGAGACCCAGTACTTC
CASSVAWGGRETQYF
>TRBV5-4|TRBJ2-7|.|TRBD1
TGTGCCAGCAGCGCCCGGGACAGGGGATGGGCGGGCGAGCAGTACTTC
CASSARDRGWAGEQYF
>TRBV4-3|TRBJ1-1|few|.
TGCGCCAGCAGTCAACAGGGATTCACTGAAGCTTTCTTT
CASSQQGFTEAFF
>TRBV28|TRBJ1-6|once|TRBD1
TGTGCCAGCAGCCCCTGGGACAGCTCCTATAATTCACCCCTCCACTTT
CASSPWDSSYNSPLHF
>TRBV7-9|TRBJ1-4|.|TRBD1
TGTGCCAGCAGCTTATCGTGGCAGGGGGCCGCAACTAATGAAAAACTGTTTTTT
CASSLSWQGAATNEKLFF
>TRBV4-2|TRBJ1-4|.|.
TGTGCCAGCAGCCAAGATCAGGGGAGCGAAAAACTGTTTTTT
CASSQDQGSEKLFF
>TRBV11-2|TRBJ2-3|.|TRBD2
TGTGCCAGCAGCCTACAGCGGGAGGGCACAGATACGCAGTATTTT
CASSLQREGTDTQYF
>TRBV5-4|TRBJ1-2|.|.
TGTGCCAGCAGCCCGGACAGAAACTATGGCTACACCTTC
CASSPDRNYGYTF
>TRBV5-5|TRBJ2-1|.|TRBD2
TGTGCCAGCACCCGATTGGGGGGGAGTAAGAATGAGCAGTTCTTC
CASTRLGGSKNEQFF
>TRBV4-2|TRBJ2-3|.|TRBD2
TGTGCCAGCAGCCAAGCGACTAGCGGGGTGTATACGCAGTATTTT
CASSQATSGVYTQYF
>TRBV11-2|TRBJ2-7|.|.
TGTGCCAGCAGCTTAGTTGCGGCAGAGATTAGTACCTACGAGCAGTACTTC
CASSLVAAEISTYEQYF
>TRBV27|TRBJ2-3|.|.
TGTGCCAGCAGTCCTCGTCCTATTACAGGGACTACCTTGTTTGATACGCAGTATTTT
CASSPRPITGTTLFDTQYF
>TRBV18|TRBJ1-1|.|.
TGTGCCAGCTCACCATCTGGCGAGAGCGTGGCTTTCTTT
CASSPSGESVAFF
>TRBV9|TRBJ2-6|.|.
TGTGCCAGCAGCGCGGTGGTTTCTGGGGCCAACGTCCTGACTTTC
CASSAVVSGANVLTF